These T cell receptor beta chains were read from a single sample in a study of T cell repertoires in ileal Crohn's disease. Using immunoSEQ multiplex PCR, the repertoire was profiled, and TCRdb retains in-frame clones only, with some absent. This table has some 4,200 clones, roughly three quarters appearing once. The sequencing input was ileal tissue. These receptors all come from an adult with Crohn's disease. CDR3s include the opening cysteine and the closing phenylalanine or tryptophan. The order of the fields is clone size, V gene, D gene, J gene, CDR3 protein, CDR3 DNA. A D gene is named only where the DNA matches it firmly. Expanded clones are given a class, and other clones once, few, many or no size at all.

-	TRBV5-5	-	TRBJ1-2	CASSPAVTAPHYGYTF	TGTGCCAGCAGCCCCGCTGTGACAGCTCCTCACTATGGCTACACCTTC
-	TRBV7-6	TRBD1	TRBJ2-7	CASSPGQGKDEQYF	TGTGCCAGCAGCCCCGGACAGGGAAAGGACGAGCAGTACTTC
-	TRBV11-2	-	TRBJ2-7	CASSLEDGWVATVYEQYF	TGTGCCAGCAGCTTAGAGGATGGTTGGGTAGCTACCGTCTACGAGCAGTACTTC
-	TRBV11-2	-	TRBJ1-2	CASSLQGIYGYTF	TGTGCCAGCAGCTTACAGGGTATCTATGGCTACACCTTC
-	TRBV6-1	TRBD1	TRBJ2-7	CASSASFGQGGYEQYF	TGTGCCAGCAGTGCTTCCTTTGGACAGGGGGGCTACGAGCAGTACTTC
few	TRBV7-6	TRBD1	TRBJ1-1	CASSSGGNTEAFF	TGTGCCAGCAGTTCAGGGGGGAACACTGAAGCTTTCTTT
-	TRBV11-2	-	TRBJ2-3	CASSLGELYTDTQYF	TGTGCCAGCAGCTTAGGGGAGCTTTACACAGATACGCAGTATTTT
-	TRBV5-1	-	TRBJ2-7	CASSPTRDMQYF	TGCGCCAGCAGCCCGACCAGGGATATGCAGTACTTC
-	TRBV13	-	TRBJ1-2	CASSLGKHREAGRYGYTF	TGTGCCAGCAGCTTAGGAAAACACAGGGAAGCAGGAAGATATGGCTACACCTTC
-	TRBV11-2	-	TRBJ2-2	CASSKNADFGAGELFF	-
-	TRBV7-5	-	TRBJ2-5	CVRSLATPTGKVTQYF	TGTGTCAGAAGCTTAGCGACGCCTACAGGGAAGGTGACCCAGTACTTC
-	TRBV7-2	-	TRBJ2-1	CASSPLWAPVYNEQFF	TGTGCCAGCAGCCCCCTGTGGGCACCGGTTTACAATGAGCAGTTCTTC
once	TRBV7-2	TRBD1	TRBJ2-5	CASSPRTGVETQYF	TGTGCCAGCAGCCCAAGGACAGGGGTTGAGACCCAGTACTTC
-	TRBV6-6	-	TRBJ1-1	CASSWEIGAGYTEAFF	TGTGCCAGCAGTTGGGAAATAGGGGCCGGCTACACTGAAGCTTTCTTT
-	TRBV27	TRBD1	TRBJ1-2	CASSSRHEVPGQGNYGYTF	TGTGCCAGCAGTTCGCGCCACGAGGTCCCGGGACAGGGAAACTATGGCTACACCTTC
-	TRBV2	TRBD1	TRBJ2-5	CASSRDRGQEWSKETQYF	TGTGCCAGCAGCCGGGACAGGGGCCAGGAGTGGAGTAAAGAGACCCAGTACTTC
-	TRBV29-1	-	TRBJ2-7	CSVELQDYEQYF	TGCAGCGTGGAGCTACAGGATTACGAGCAGTACTTC
-	TRBV7-9	TRBD2	TRBJ2-1	CASSPISSGAYNEQFF	TGTGCCAGCAGCCCCATTTCTAGCGGGGCTTACAATGAGCAGTTCTTC
-	TRBV2	TRBD1	TRBJ1-1	CASREDRGNTEAFF	TGTGCCAGCAGGGAGGACAGGGGTAACACTGAAGCTTTCTTT
few	TRBV28	-	TRBJ1-5	CASRSGDSNQPQHF	TGTGCCAGCAGATCGGGAGATAGCAATCAGCCCCAGCATTTT
-	TRBV29-1	-	TRBJ1-1	CSVEPQGNMAEAFF	TGCAGCGTTGAGCCCCAGGGGAATATGGCTGAAGCTTTCTTT
few	TRBV7-9	-	TRBJ2-3	CASTNGPTDTQYF	TGTGCCAGCACAAACGGTCCCACAGATACGCAGTATTTT
-	TRBV30	-	TRBJ1-4	CAWISKGGGKLFF	TGTGCCTGGATCTCCAAGGGGGGGGGAAAACTGTTTTTT